This T cell receptor (beta chain) stems from a study of OX40 agonist ivuxolimab in advanced cancers. Study-wide background: All patients had ivuxolimab intravenously every 2 weeks at 0.01 to 10 mg/kg. Patients receiving dose escalation had hepatocellular carcinoma, melanoma, renal cell or head and neck cancer.

The CDR3 contains 16 residues. V was cut by 1 base and J by 4 bases, with 14 bases left in between. Germline V gene data show CDR1 as LNHDA and CDR2 as SQIVND (reference sequence). At cycle 4 day 1, cycle 7 day 1, and baseline, blood was sampled. On this clone itself: Its target is not known.

Broader study findings: There was clonal expansion of CD4+ and CD8+ blood T cells by week 6 at 0.1 to 3.0 mg/kg.

The repertoire was sequenced with immunoSEQ multiplex PCR; TCRdb's copy has only in-frame clones and lacks some. The top ten hold about 4.5% of the sample, which has over 80,000 clones, 87% seen once. The chain recombines TRBV19 with TRBJ1-3; D not certain. The input for sequencing was CD4+ or CD8+ T cells sorted from blood, taken in a trial of the OX40 agonist ivuxolimab. The receptor comes from an adult with an advanced solid tumor such as melanoma, head and neck, liver or kidney cancer. CDR3 nucleotides: TGTGCCAGTAGTATAGGTATCGTTGCACAGGGAAACACCATATATTTT. It codes for CASSIGIVAQGNTIYF. The entire variable domain, with the rest obtained from reference TRBV19 and TRBJ1-3, is as follows: DGGITQSPKYLFRKEGQNVTLSCEQNLNHDAMYWYRQDPGQGLRLIYYSQIVNDFQKGDIAEGYSVSREKKESFPLTVTSAQKNPTAFYLCASSIGIVAQGNTIYFGEGSWLTVV.